The clone carrying this T cell receptor beta chain has ten or more counts. What it recognizes is unknown. Trimming cost V 3 bases and J 7 bases, with 13 bases left between them. The CDR3 has 14 amino acids. Germline loops: CDR1 MDHEN, CDR2 SYDVKM. These data originate in a study of T cell repertoires in cytomegalovirus infection. Turning to the study itself: Shared public TCR beta signatures pointed to both CMV infection and a matching HLA type. Study-wide points: The study identified carriers of CMV plus the relevant HLA from cumulative public TCR beta family frequency. The ex vivo response was dominated by HLA-C-restricted CMV-specific TCR beta clonotypes.

TCRdb re-called the reads through MiXCR, storing one row per CDR3 protein. The sample lists 90,000 to 130,000 distinct CDR3 sequences, around 10% occurring once. This sequence was found in a human donor in good health (CMV status not recorded). Some clones in this sample may be carry-over from other donors' samples. The sample consisted of PBMCs, sequenced either directly or after in vitro stimulation (not recorded which). The chain recombines TRBV28 with TRBJ1-5; TRBD1 might be the D (6 bases). The DNA for the CDR3 is TGTGCCAGCAGTTTCGGAGGGGGTGGACAGCCCCAGCATTTT. Its protein is CASSFGGGGQPQHF.